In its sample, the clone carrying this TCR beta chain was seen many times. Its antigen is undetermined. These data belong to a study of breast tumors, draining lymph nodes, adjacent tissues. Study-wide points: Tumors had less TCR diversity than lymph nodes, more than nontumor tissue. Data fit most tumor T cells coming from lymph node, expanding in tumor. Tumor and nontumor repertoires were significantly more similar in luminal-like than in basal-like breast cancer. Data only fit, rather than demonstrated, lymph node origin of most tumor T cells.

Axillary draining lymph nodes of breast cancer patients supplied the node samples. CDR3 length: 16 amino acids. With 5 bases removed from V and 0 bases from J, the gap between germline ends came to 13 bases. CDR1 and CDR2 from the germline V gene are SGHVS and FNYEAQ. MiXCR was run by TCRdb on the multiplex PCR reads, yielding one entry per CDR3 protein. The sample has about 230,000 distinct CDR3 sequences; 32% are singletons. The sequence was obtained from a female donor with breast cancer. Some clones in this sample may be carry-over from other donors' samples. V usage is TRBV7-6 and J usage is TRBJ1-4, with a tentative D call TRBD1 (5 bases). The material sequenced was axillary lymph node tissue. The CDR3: CASSLRPGATNEKLFF. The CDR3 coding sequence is TGTGCCAGCAGCCTAAGGCCGGGGGCAACTAATGAAAAACTGTTTTTT.